This T cell receptor (beta chain) was recorded in a study of T cell responses to AZD1222 COVID-19 vaccine. Between the trimmed V and J ends, which lost 9 bases and 0 bases, there was a span of 12 bases. CDR1 is WNHNN, CDR2 SYGVQD, per germline (reference sequence). The CDR3 has 14 amino acids. Using immunoSEQ multiplex PCR, the repertoire was profiled, and TCRdb retains in-frame clones only, with some absent. This table holds around 190,000 clones, just over 85% found once. In regard to this clone: Antigen unknown.

Regarding the study as a whole: Compared with day 0, the breadth and depth of the Spike-specific TCR repertoire rose significantly after two doses of AZD1222. Spike regions recognized by vaccine-associated CD4 TCRs spanned the protein, led by 160-218 and 743-854. Sampled repertoires all dated from after the peak T cell response. Most donors were white British and more were female, and clonal diversity was possibly underestimated.

The chain recombines TRBV10-1 with TRBJ1-5; the D gene is possibly TRBD1 (6 bases). The sample consisted of peripheral blood, taken 28 days after the second AZD1222 dose. The sequence derives from an adult who received the AZD1222 COVID-19 vaccine. The CDR3 sequence is CASTEGDSNQPQHF. CDR3 nucleotide sequence: TGCGCCAGTACGGAGGGGGATAGCAATCAGCCCCAGCATTTT.